This note documents a single T cell receptor (beta chain) sequence. While infection was still active, Seattle patients were enrolled and then followed longitudinally. Clones were read by immunoSEQ multiplex PCR, and TCRdb kept only the in-frame ones, dropping some. The sample carries some 180,000 clones, roughly 86% recorded once. This specimen comes from a study of blood T cell repertoires in COVID-19. Study-wide background: Acute and convalescent COVID-19 samples came from the United States, Italy and Spain. Sample material is recorded as cDNA or gDNA derived from T cells, B-cell-depleted T cells, or PBMCs.

The TCR originated in an elderly woman with COVID-19, enrolled during active disease. The sequenced material came from peripheral blood.

CDR3 in DNA: TGTGCCACGACGACAGGCTCTGAAGCTTTCTTT. Translating it yields CATTTGSEAFF. V and J are TRBV10-3 and TRBJ1-1; possibly TRBD1 for D (6 bases). Germline CDR1 is ENHRY and CDR2 is SYGVKD. The CDR3 covers 11 residues. Trimming removed 10 bases at V and 6 bases at J, with 12 bases between.